This TCR beta chain was identified during a study of cytomegalovirus exposure and HLA in healthy donors. This clone was seen more than once but under ten times. The antigen remains undetermined. Study results and limitations: Another analysis was done later, and it associated approximately 17,000 TCR beta sequences with HLA alleles at 0.05 false discovery rate. Specificity of a few CMV-associated chains for CMV antigens was verified in vitro. Roughly uniform depth of sequencing across donors was assumed in presence/absence analyses.

V was pared by 6 bases and J by 4 bases, with 3 bases of the junction left unmatched. This CDR3 contains 15 residues. Germline CDR1 reads MNHNS; CDR2 reads SASEGT. PCR primers comprised 60 Vbeta and 13 Jbeta primers. Measured with immunoSEQ multiplex PCR; TCRdb has only the in-frame clones, and not every one. The profile shows roughly 100,000 clones, approximately 79% of them singletons. The chain links TRBV6-1 to TRBJ2-1, with 13 bases matching TRBD2. The origin of this receptor is a man in his 60s in good health and CMV-seronegative. The sequencing input was PBMCs. As DNA, the CDR3 is TGTGCCAGCAGGCTGGGACTAGCGGGGTACAATGAGCAGTTCTTC. This gives the protein CASRLGLAGYNEQFF.